The text below deals with one TCR beta chain. This clone was observed once. Its antigen specificity is not known. Base qualities were left out, and no much larger clone turns up one base away. One collaborating source in Seattle enrolled patients while the patients were actively infected and followed the patients over time throughout the course of disease. Whole blood was collected in K2EDTA tubes by collaborating institutions according to the institutions' own protocols. For TCRbeta analysis, collaborators shipped samples as frozen whole blood, isolated PBMCs, or DNA extracted from either of those sample types. TCRbeta CDR3 regions were amplified from genomic DNA using the immunoSEQ Assay, a bias-controlled multiplex PCR. The authors' pipeline ran thus. The number of nucleated cells in each sample was estimated from the amplification of reference gene primers within the assay. To quantify the absolute abundance of each unique TCRbeta CDR3 rearrangement, sequence reads were collapsed and filtered. For each sample, productive Simpson clonality was calculated by taking the square root of Simpson's diversity index across productive rearrangements. TCRdb retrieved this table from immuneACCESS and kept in-frame rearrangements only. Not all clones are present; in checked studies, unresolved V genes account for under half, and no reason is known for the remainder. The V and J calls and clone size come from that table; D and trimming were worked out from the DNA. The table for this sample lists 250,000 to 350,000 clones; about 85% of them were counted only once. The leading ten clones occupy 0.87% of the sample.

This sample stems from a study of blood T cell repertoires in COVID-19 (dated by TCRdb to the early 2020s). Notes on the research overall: Collaborator samples came from the United States, Italy and Spain and covered acute and convalescent phases of COVID-19. The material from the prospective study consisted of cDNA or gDNA derived from T cells, B-cell-depleted T cells, or PBMCs. The dataset comprised deeply sampled blood TCRbeta repertoires from subjects exposed to, actively infected with, or recovered from COVID-19. A freely available public database, intended as a resource for researchers studying the immune response to SARS-CoV-2, is where the repertoires were released. Samples came from the ongoing ImmuneRACE study (first 160 participants) plus 1,254 subjects from 6 global collaborators. A de-identified subject ID, COVID-19 status, age in years and sex were almost always included in the sample metadata. Where available, HLA class I and class II types were obtained from metadata supplied by the sample provider rather than from assay-based typing.

The research as a whole found: Clinical and demographic metadata were provided uncurated, with the amount varying by source and participant.

This clonotype originated in a human donor with COVID-19, enrolled during active disease. The donor label of this sample is uncertain. The sequenced sample was peripheral blood.

The nucleotide sequence reads as follows: TGTGCCAGCAGCTTTTGGGACTTTAACACAGATACGCAGTATTTT. The translation is CASSFWDFNTDTQYF. The rearrangement combines TRBV7-9 with TRBJ2-3, with a tentative D gene TRBD2 over 6 matching bases. The junction carries 12 bases between V and J, which are trimmed by 3 bases and 2 bases respectively. Its CDR3 holds 15 amino acids, cysteine through phenylalanine. The kept DNA is CDR3 alone, 45 bases in frame from the first base. Taken from the germline V gene (reference sequence), the CDR1 and CDR2 loops are SEHNR and FQNEAQ.